The rows below give T cell receptor beta chains drawn from one sample of a study of human T cells and chemical hapten exposure. TCRdb reprocessed the RACE reads via MiXCR and lists one record per CDR3 protein. Of more than 80,000 distinct CDR3 sequences listed, around 10% were seen once; the top ten hold 1.6%. Specimen: whole blood, collected in connection with sensitization to the hapten diphenylcyclopropenone (DPC). The receptors here all came from a woman aged 45-65 years with alopecia areata. Some clones in this sample may be carry-over from other donors' samples. The CDR3 runs from the conserved cysteine through the conserved F or W. The D gene is left open where the match is weak. Clone size is stated in some rows and not others, as once, few, many or a class when expanded.

d_call	cdr3_length	v_call	j_call	clone_size	cdr3_nt	cdr3_aa
NA	15	TRBV7-9	TRBJ1-4	NA	TGTGCCAGCAGCTCTCGACAGGACGCGAATGAAAAACTGTTTTTT	CASSSRQDANEKLFF
NA	14	TRBV5-1	TRBJ2-2	many	TGCGCCAGCAGTATGGGCCAGAACACCGGGGAGCTGTTTTTT	CASSMGQNTGELFF
NA	15	TRBV28	TRBJ2-5	NA	TGTGCCAGCAGTTTAACCGGGGCCAACCAAGAGACCCAGTACTTC	CASSLTGANQETQYF
TRBD1	16	TRBV7-2	TRBJ2-1	few	TGTGCCAGCAGCTACGCCGGGACAGGGAAGAGGGATGAGCAGTTCTTC	CASSYAGTGKRDEQFF
NA	15	TRBV28	TRBJ1-2	many	TGTGCCAGCAGTTTATCAGGGGACGGCTTCTATGGCTACACCTTC	CASSLSGDGFYGYTF
NA	13	TRBV29-1	TRBJ2-1	few	TGCAGCGTTGAAGATATAACCTACAATGAGCAGTTCTTC	CSVEDITYNEQFF
TRBD1	14	TRBV19	TRBJ2-1	few	TGTGCCAGTGCCCGGGACAGGGGGATTAATGAGCAGTTCTTC	CASARDRGINEQFF
NA	14	TRBV11-2	TRBJ2-3	many	TGTGCCAGCAGCCTCAGGACATACACAGATACGCAGTATTTT	CASSLRTYTDTQYF
NA	15	TRBV3-1	TRBJ2-3	few	TGTGCCAGCAGTCCAGCAGGAGGAGGGACAGATACGCAGTATTTT	CASSPAGGGTDTQYF
TRBD1	15	TRBV12-3/TRBV12-4	TRBJ1-5	NA	TGTGCCAGCAGGCCCGGGACAGGGGTCAATCAGCCCCAGCATTTT	CASRPGTGVNQPQHF
NA	12	TRBV7-6	TRBJ2-5	few	TGTGCCAGCAGCCGAGCTCGGGAGACCCAGTACTTC	CASSRARETQYF
NA	12	TRBV7-2	TRBJ2-3	NA	TGTGCCAGCTTTTATTCGACAGATACGCAGTATTTT	CASFYSTDTQYF
NA	14	TRBV28	TRBJ2-7	NA	TGTGCCAGCAGTTCCATTGGGAGCTCCTACGAGCAGTACTTC	CASSSIGSSYEQYF
NA	14	TRBV27	TRBJ1-2	many	TGTGCCAGCAGTCCATGGAAGGAAAACTATGGCTACACCTTC	CASSPWKENYGYTF
NA	14	TRBV4-1	TRBJ2-2	few	TGCGCCAGCAGCCAGCCAGGGTACACCGGGGAGCTGTTTTTT	CASSQPGYTGELFF
TRBD1	15	TRBV20-1	TRBJ2-6	many	TGCAGTGCTAGCCCAGGACAGGCTGGGGCCAACGTCCTGACTTTC	CSASPGQAGANVLTF
NA	16	TRBV6-6	TRBJ2-1	NA	TGTGCCAGCAGTGGGACCCTTCAGGGGTTTCCGAATGAGCAGTTCTTC	CASSGTLQGFPNEQFF
TRBD1	15	TRBV4-1	TRBJ2-7	NA	TGCGCCAGCAGCCAAGTCTCGGGACAGAGCTACGAGCAGTACTTC	CASSQVSGQSYEQYF
TRBD1	15	TRBV2	TRBJ1-1	NA	TGTGCCAGCGGGGGACAGGGGATAGGAGGCACTGAAGCTTTCTTT	CASGGQGIGGTEAFF
NA	13	TRBV3-1	TRBJ1-1	NA	TGTGCCAGCAGCCCCACTACCCGGGGAGAAGCTTTCTTT	CASSPTTRGEAFF
NA	11	TRBV20-1	TRBJ1-1	NA	TGCGGAGGGAGTAAGAACACTGAAGCTTTCTTT	CGGSKNTEAFF
NA	14	TRBV5-1	TRBJ1-4	few	TGCGCCAGCAGCTTACAGGTTAATGATGAAAAACTGTTTTTT	CASSLQVNDEKLFF
TRBD1	14	TRBV12-3/TRBV12-4	TRBJ2-5	NA	TGTGCCAGCAGTCTATTACAGGGGCAAGAGACCCAGTACTTC	CASSLLQGQETQYF
NA	13	TRBV2	TRBJ1-1	NA	TGTGCCAGCGAAGGACAGATGAACACTGAAGCTTTCTTT	CASEGQMNTEAFF
TRBD1	13	TRBV6-6	TRBJ1-1	NA	TGTGCCAGCAGGGTAACAGGGACAGTAGAAGCTTTCTTT	CASRVTGTVEAFF
NA	13	TRBV2	TRBJ2-7	few	TGTGCCAGCAGTGACGATGCTTCCTACGAGCAGTACTTC	CASSDDASYEQYF
TRBD1	15	TRBV6-6	TRBJ1-4	NA	TGTGCCACCTCAACTCCGGGACAGGATAATGAAAAACTGTTTTTT	CATSTPGQDNEKLFF
NA	14	TRBV7-8	TRBJ1-1	many	TGTGCCAGCAGCCCGGGACCGATGAACACTGAAGCTTTCTTT	CASSPGPMNTEAFF
TRBD1	15	TRBV12-3/TRBV12-4	TRBJ2-7	few	TGTGCCAGCAGCCTAGGGACAGGCTATGGCTACGAGCAGTACTTC	CASSLGTGYGYEQYF
NA	13	TRBV6-6	TRBJ1-3	many	TGTGCCAGCAGTTCCCCCTCTGGAAACACCATATATTTT	CASSSPSGNTIYF
NA	16	TRBV12-3/TRBV12-4	TRBJ2-7	many	TGTGCCAGCACCCAGGGGGGGGTATTAACGGCCTACGAGCAGTACTTC	CASTQGGVLTAYEQYF
NA	14	TRBV2	TRBJ2-7	NA	TGTGCCAGCAGTGTGGATATGCCCCGCCCCGAGCAGTACTTC	CASSVDMPRPEQYF
TRBD2	16	TRBV28	TRBJ2-1	NA	TGTGCCAGCAGTTTGGCCTTAGCGGGCTCCTACAATGAGCAGTTCTTC	CASSLALAGSYNEQFF
TRBD2	17	TRBV14	TRBJ2-1	NA	TGTGCCAGCAGCCAAGTAGTAGGCGGGAGCTCCTACAATGAGCAGTTCTTC	CASSQVVGGSSYNEQFF
NA	11	TRBV6-2/TRBV6-3	TRBJ1-1	few	TGTGCCAGCAGCCCCAGCACTGAAGCTTTCTTT	CASSPSTEAFF
NA	14	TRBV12-3/TRBV12-4	TRBJ1-5	few	TGTGCCAGCAGTTCCGGACGGACTGATCAGCCCCAGCATTTT	CASSSGRTDQPQHF
NA	16	TRBV6-1	TRBJ1-5	many	TGTGCCAGCAGTGAAGACCGGCTAGCGGGAAATCAGCCCCAGCATTTT	CASSEDRLAGNQPQHF
TRBD2	17	TRBV20-1	TRBJ2-1	NA	TGCAGTGCTAGAGCGGCTAGCGGGGGGGCCTCCTACAATGAGCAGTTCTTC	CSARAASGGASYNEQFF
NA	12	TRBV13	TRBJ1-1	many	TGTGCCAGCAGCGGCAGGGGTGATGAAGCTTTCTTT	CASSGRGDEAFF
NA	15	TRBV6-5	TRBJ1-4	few	TGTGCCAGCAGTTACTTCCGAGGGACTAATGAAAAACTGTTTTTT	CASSYFRGTNEKLFF
NA	17	TRBV21-1	TRBJ2-1	few	TGTGCCAGAGGAGTCCAGGGGCCTAAGGGACGGTCGGGTGAGCAGTTCTTC	CARGVQGPKGRSGEQFF
TRBD2	15	TRBV9	TRBJ2-3	many	TGTGCCAGCAGCTTACGAGCGGGAGGCCCCGATACGCAGTATTTT	CASSLRAGGPDTQYF
TRBD1	17	TRBV2	TRBJ2-7	few	TGTGCCAGCAGTGAGCCGGAGACCCGACAGGGCACCTACGAGCAGTACTTC	CASSEPETRQGTYEQYF
NA	11	TRBV28	TRBJ1-1	NA	TGTGTAGTAGATTCGGGATTTGAAGCTTTCTTT	CVVDSGFEAFF
TRBD2	15	TRBV28	TRBJ2-1	few	TGTGCCAGCAGGATAGGACTAGCGGGGATCAATGAGCAGTTCTTC	CASRIGLAGINEQFF
NA	13	TRBV27	TRBJ1-6	NA	TGTGCCAGCAGCGGACGGCCTAATTCACCCCTCCACTTT	CASSGRPNSPLHF
TRBD2	15	TRBV29-1	TRBJ2-7	NA	TGCAGCGCCGCAGGACTAGCGGGCCCTACCTACGAGCAGTACTTC	CSAAGLAGPTYEQYF
NA	14	TRBV7-8	TRBJ2-3	few	TGTGCCAGCAGCTTCCAGGAGAGCCAGGATACGCAGTATTTT	CASSFQESQDTQYF
NA	14	TRBV29-1	TRBJ1-5	NA	TGCAGCGCTCTGTCCGCAGGCTACAATCAGCCCCAGCATTTT	CSALSAGYNQPQHF
NA	13	TRBV29-1	TRBJ2-7	NA	TGCAGCGTTTCCGGCTCTCAAGCCTACGAGCAGTACTTC	CSVSGSQAYEQYF
NA	17	TRBV4-2	TRBJ2-3	NA	TGTGCCAGCAGCCAATACCGACCCCCTACCCCCACAGATACGCAGTATTTT	CASSQYRPPTPTDTQYF
NA	11	TRBV4-1	TRBJ2-5	NA	TGCGCCAGCAGCCACGCCGGGACGGCCTACTTC	CASSHAGTAYF